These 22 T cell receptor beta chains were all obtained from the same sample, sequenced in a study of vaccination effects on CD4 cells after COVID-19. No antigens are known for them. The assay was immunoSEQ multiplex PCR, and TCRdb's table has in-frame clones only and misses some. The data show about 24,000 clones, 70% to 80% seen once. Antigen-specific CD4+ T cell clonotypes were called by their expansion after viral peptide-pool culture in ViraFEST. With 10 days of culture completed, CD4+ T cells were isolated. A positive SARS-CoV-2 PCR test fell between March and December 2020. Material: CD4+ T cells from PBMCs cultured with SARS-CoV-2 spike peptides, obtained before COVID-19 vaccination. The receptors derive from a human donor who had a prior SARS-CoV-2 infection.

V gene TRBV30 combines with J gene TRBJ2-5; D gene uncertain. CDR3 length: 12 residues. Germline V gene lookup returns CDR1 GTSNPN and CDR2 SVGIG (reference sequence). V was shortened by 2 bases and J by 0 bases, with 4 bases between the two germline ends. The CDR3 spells CAWSPNQETQYF. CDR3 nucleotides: TGTGCCTGGAGTCCCAACCAAGAGACCCAGTACTTC. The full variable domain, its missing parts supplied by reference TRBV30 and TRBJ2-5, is SQTIHQWPATLVQPVGSPLSLECTVEGTSNPNLYWYRQAAGRGLQLLFYSVGIGQISSEVPQNLSASRPQDRQFILSSKKLLLSDSGFYLCAWSPNQETQYFGPGTRLLVL.

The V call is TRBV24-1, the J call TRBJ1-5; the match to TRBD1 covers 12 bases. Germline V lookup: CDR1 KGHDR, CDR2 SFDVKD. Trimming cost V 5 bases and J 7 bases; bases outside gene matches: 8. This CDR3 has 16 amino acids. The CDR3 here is CATSGPGQGAWQPQHF. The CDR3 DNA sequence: TGTGCCACCAGTGGGCCGGGACAGGGGGCTTGGCAGCCCCAGCATTTT.

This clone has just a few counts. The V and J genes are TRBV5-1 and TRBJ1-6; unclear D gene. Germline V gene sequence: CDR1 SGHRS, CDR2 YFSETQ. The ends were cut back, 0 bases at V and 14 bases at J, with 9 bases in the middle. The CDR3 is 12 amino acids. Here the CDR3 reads CASSLGRSALHF. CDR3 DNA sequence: TGCGCCAGCAGCTTGGGTCGATCCGCCCTCCACTTT.

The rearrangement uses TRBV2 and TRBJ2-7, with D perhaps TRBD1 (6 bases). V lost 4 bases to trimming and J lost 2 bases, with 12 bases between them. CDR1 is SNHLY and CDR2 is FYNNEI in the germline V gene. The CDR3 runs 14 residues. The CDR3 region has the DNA TGTGCCAGCAGTGTGCAAGGGACACCCTACGAGCAGTACTTC. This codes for CASSVQGTPYEQYF.

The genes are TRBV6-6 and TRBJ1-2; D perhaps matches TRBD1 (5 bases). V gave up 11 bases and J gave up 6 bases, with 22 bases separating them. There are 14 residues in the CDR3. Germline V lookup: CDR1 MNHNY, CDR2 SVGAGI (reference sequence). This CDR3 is CACRDGAMADGYTF. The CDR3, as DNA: TGTGCCTGCCGTGATGGGGCTATGGCAGATGGCTACACCTTC.

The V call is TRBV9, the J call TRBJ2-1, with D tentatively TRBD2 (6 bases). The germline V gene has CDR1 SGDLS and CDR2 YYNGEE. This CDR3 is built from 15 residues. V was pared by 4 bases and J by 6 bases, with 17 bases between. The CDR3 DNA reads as TGTGCCAGCAGCCCCCCGGGAGACTGGGGCAATGAGCAGTTCTTC. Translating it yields CASSPPGDWGNEQFF.

In nucleotides, the CDR3 is TGTGCCAGCACCACCGAGCAGCTTCGGACCCAGTACTTC. This translates into CASTTEQLRTQYF. The V call is TRBV12-3 or TRBV12-4, the J call TRBJ2-5; D is undetermined. The V gene lost 7 bases and the J gene lost 7 bases, with 16 bases spanning the gap. The CDR3 extends over 13 amino acids.

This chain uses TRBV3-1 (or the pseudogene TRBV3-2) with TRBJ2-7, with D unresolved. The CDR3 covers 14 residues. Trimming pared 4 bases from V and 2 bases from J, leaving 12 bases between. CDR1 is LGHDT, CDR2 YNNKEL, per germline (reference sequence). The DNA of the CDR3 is TGTGCCAGCAGCCGATCGCTTGGGGCCTACGAGCAGTACTTC. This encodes CASSRSLGAYEQYF.

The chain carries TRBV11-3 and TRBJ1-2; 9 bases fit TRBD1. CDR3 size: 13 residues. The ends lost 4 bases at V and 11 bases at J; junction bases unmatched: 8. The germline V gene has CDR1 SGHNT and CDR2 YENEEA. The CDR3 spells CASSWTGEGGYTF. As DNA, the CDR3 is TGTGCCAGCAGCTGGACAGGGGAAGGCGGGTACACCTTC.

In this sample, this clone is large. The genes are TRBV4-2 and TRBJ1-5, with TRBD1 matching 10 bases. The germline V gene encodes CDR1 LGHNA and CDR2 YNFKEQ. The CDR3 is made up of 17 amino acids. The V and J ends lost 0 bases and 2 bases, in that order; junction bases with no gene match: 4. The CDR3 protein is CASSQESGTGGNQPQHF. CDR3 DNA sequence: TGTGCCAGCAGCCAAGAATCCGGGACAGGGGGCAATCAGCCCCAGCATTTT.

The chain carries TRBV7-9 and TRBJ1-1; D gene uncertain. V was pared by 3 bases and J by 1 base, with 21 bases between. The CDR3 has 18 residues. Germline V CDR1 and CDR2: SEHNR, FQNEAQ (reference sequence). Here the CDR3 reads CASSFSSSFGKKNTEAFF. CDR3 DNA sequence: TGTGCCAGCAGCTTTAGTTCGTCCTTCGGGAAAAAGAACACTGAAGCTTTCTTT.

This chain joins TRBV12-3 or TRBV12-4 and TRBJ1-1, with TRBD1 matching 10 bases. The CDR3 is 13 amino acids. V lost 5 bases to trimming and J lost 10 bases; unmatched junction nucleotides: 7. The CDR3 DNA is TGTGCCAGCAGTGAAGGACAGGGGGTGCGAGCTTTCTTT. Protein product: CASSEGQGVRAFF.

The CDR3 protein is CASANGWGGEQYF. In DNA form, the CDR3 reads TGTGCCAGCGCTAACGGGTGGGGGGGCGAGCAGTACTTC. The chain combines TRBV7-2 with TRBJ2-7, with 7 bases matching TRBD2. V shed 8 bases, J shed 6 bases, and the junction held 10 bases outside the gene matches. The CDR3 spans 13 residues. CDR1 SGHTA and CDR2 FQGNSA come from the germline V gene.

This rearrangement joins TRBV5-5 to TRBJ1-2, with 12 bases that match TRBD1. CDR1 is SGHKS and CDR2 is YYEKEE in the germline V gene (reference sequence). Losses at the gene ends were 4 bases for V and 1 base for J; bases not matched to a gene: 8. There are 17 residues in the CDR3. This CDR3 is CASSDRDRGRSNYGYTF. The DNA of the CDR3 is TGTGCCAGCAGCGACCGGGACAGGGGGCGTAGTAACTATGGCTACACCTTC.

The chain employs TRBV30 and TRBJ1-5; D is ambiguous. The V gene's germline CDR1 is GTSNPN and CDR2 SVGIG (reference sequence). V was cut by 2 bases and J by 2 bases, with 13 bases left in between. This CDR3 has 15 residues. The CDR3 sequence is CAWSLRGSGNQPQHF. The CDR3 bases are TGTGCCTGGAGTTTACGGGGTTCGGGCAATCAGCCCCAGCATTTT.

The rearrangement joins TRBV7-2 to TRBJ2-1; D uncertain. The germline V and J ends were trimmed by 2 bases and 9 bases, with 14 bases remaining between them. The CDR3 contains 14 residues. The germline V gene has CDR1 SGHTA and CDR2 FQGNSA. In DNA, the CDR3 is TGTGCCAGCAGCTTAACTCTAGAATGGGGTGAGCAGTTCTTC. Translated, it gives CASSLTLEWGEQFF. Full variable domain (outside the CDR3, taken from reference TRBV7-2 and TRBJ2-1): GAGVSQSPSNKVTEKGKDVELRCDPISGHTALYWYRQSLGQGLEFLIYFQGNSAPDKSGLPSDRFSAERTGGSVSTLTIQRTQQEDSAVYLCASSLTLEWGEQFFGPGTRLTVL.

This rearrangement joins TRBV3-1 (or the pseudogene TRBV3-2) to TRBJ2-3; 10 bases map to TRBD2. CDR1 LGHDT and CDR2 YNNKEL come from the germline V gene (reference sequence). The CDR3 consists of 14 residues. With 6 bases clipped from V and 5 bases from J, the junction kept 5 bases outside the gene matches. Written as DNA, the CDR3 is TGTGCCAGCAGGCCTAGCGGGAGTTTAGATACGCAGTATTTT. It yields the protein CASRPSGSLDTQYF.

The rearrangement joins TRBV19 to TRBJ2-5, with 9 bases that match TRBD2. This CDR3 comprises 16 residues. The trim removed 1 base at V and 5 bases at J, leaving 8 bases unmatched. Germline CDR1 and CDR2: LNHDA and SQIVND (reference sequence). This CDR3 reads CASSIVGTSWGETQYF. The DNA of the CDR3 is TGTGCCAGTAGTATAGTCGGGACTAGCTGGGGTGAGACCCAGTACTTC.

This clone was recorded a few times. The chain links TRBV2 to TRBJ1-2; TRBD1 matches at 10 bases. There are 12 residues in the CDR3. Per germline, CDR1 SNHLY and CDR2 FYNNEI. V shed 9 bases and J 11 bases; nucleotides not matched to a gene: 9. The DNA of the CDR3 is TGTGCCAGAACCGGGACAGGGGCCCTTTACACCTTC. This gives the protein CARTGTGALYTF.

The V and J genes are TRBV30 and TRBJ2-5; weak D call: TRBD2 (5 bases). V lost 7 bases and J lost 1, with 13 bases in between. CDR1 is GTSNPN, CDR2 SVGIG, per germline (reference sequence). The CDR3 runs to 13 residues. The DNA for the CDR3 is TGTGCCTTTGGACTTCAGGCCCAAGAGACCCAGTACTTC. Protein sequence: CAFGLQAQETQYF. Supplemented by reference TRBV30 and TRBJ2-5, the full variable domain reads SQTIHQWPATLVQPVGSPLSLECTVEGTSNPNLYWYRQAAGRGLQLLFYSVGIGQISSEVPQNLSASRPQDRQFILSSKKLLLSDSGFYLCAFGLQAQETQYFGPGTRLLVL.

The chain's CDR3 is CASSRDPVYEQYF. The CDR3 bases are TGCGCCAGCAGCCGCGACCCGGTGTACGAGCAGTACTTC. The V call is TRBV5-1, the J call TRBJ2-7, with D hard to call. Germline loops: CDR1 SGHRS, CDR2 YFSETQ. This CDR3 region has 13 residues. V was pared by 4 bases and J by 4 bases, with 12 bases between.

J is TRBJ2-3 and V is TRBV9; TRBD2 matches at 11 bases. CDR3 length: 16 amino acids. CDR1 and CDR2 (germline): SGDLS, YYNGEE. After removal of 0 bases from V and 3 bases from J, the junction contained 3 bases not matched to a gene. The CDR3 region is CASSVAPSGGTDTQYF. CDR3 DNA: TGTGCCAGCAGCGTAGCCCCTAGCGGGGGGACAGATACGCAGTATTTT.